The 21 T cell receptor beta chains given below trace back to one sample, sequenced in a study of T cell changes during pregnancy in multiple sclerosis. Sequenced by immunoSEQ multiplex PCR; TCRdb stores in-frame clones only, minus some. The sample consists of some 21,000 clones, roughly 90% of them appearing once. This sample comprised CD4+ T cells from peripheral blood mononuclear cells, obtained in the third trimester of pregnancy. The source of these receptors is a female donor with multiple sclerosis, enrolled in a pregnancy study.

The chain links TRBV29-1 to TRBJ2-5, with D possibly being TRBD1 (6 bases). The CDR3 totals 13 residues. With 3 bases removed from V and 4 bases from J, the gap between germline ends came to 12 bases. From germline, CDR1 is SQVTM and CDR2 ANQGSEA. CDR3 amino acids: CSVDQGSRETQYF. CDR3 bases: TGCAGCGTTGACCAGGGGAGCCGAGAGACCCAGTACTTC.

This chain joins TRBV2 and TRBJ1-3, with D tentatively TRBD1 (5 bases). Germline loops: CDR1 SNHLY, CDR2 FYNNEI. The CDR3 totals 16 residues. The germline V and J ends were trimmed by 2 bases and 0 bases, with 11 bases remaining between them. In nucleotides, the CDR3 is TGTGCCAGCAGTGAAAGGGCGACAGTCTCTGGAAACACCATATATTTT. Translating it yields CASSERATVSGNTIYF.

In its sample, this clone was seen a few times. The chain has TRBV15 and TRBJ2-1; 11 positions match TRBD2. Germline values: CDR1 LNHNV, CDR2 YYDKDF (reference sequence). Trimming removed 5 bases from V and 8 bases from J; junction bases left unmatched: 11. The length of the CDR3 is 16 residues. Here the CDR3 DNA reads TGTGCCACCAGCCCGGGACTAGCGGAGGTTACCGATGAGCAGTTCTTC. It specifies CATSPGLAEVTDEQFF.

V gene TRBV6-5 combines with J gene TRBJ1-2, with TRBD1 matching 7 bases. Germline V gives CDR1 MNHEY, CDR2 SVGAGI. The V and J ends lost 0 bases and 4 bases, in that order; junction bases with no gene match: 2. The CDR3 length is 14 residues. The CDR3: CASSYSYRGYGYTF. Here the CDR3 DNA reads TGTGCCAGCAGTTACTCGTACAGGGGCTATGGCTACACCTTC.

There are a few counts of this clone. The chain couples TRBV9 to TRBJ2-2, with TRBD1 identical over 7 bases. Germline V gene sequence: CDR1 SGDLS, CDR2 YYNGEE. The length of the CDR3 is 16 residues. V was pared by 3 bases and J by 4 bases, with 9 bases of the junction left unmatched. The CDR3 nucleotides are TGTGCCAGCAGCGCCCAGGGGGTCCAAGCCACCGGGGAGCTGTTTTTT. Translated: CASSAQGVQATGELFF.

The V gene is TRBV2, the J gene TRBJ1-2, with TRBD1 matching 12 bases. Germline V gives CDR1 SNHLY, CDR2 FYNNEI. Trimming took 5 bases from V and 8 from J; bases not matched to a gene: 12. This CDR3 has 16 residues. DNA for the CDR3: TGTGCCAGCAGTTACGTCCCGGGACAGGGGGCTGGGGGCTACACCTTC. Encoded protein: CASSYVPGQGAGGYTF.

V is TRBV5-1 and J is TRBJ2-5, with unresolved D. V was shortened by 4 bases and J by 3 bases, with 4 bases between the two germline ends. Germline V gene data show CDR1 as SGHRS and CDR2 as YFSETQ. CDR3 length: 11 residues. The CDR3 spells CASSVKETQYF. The CDR3 DNA is TGCGCCAGCAGCGTAAAAGAGACCCAGTACTTC.

The chain carries TRBV30 and TRBJ2-3; no clear D gene. The CDR3 runs to 11 residues. The V end was cut by 0 bases, the J end by 9 bases, with 7 bases between. CDR1 is GTSNPN and CDR2 is SVGIG in the germline V gene (reference sequence). The CDR3 sequence: CAWSVQSTQYF. CDR3 nucleotide sequence: TGTGCCTGGAGTGTACAGTCGACGCAGTATTTT.

The chain combines TRBV4-1 with TRBJ1-2; no clear D gene. CDR3 size: 12 residues. The V end was cut by 4 bases, the J end by 1 base, with 4 bases between. The germline V gene has CDR1 MGHRA and CDR2 YSYEKL. Here the CDR3 DNA reads TGCGCCAGCAGCCGCAGTAACTATGGCTACACCTTC. Translating gives CASSRSNYGYTF.

V usage is TRBV7-9 and J usage is TRBJ2-1; TRBD2 aligns across 9 bases. From germline, CDR1 is SEHNR and CDR2 FQNEAQ (reference sequence). The CDR3 totals 18 residues. V shed 5 bases and J 0 bases; nucleotides not matched to a gene: 11. CDR3 sequence: CASSALSGGPFSYNEQFF. Written as DNA, the CDR3 is TGTGCCAGCAGCGCTTTAAGCGGGGGGCCGTTCTCCTACAATGAGCAGTTCTTC.

CDR3 region: CASSPPGQGASSTEAFF. The CDR3 bases are TGTGCCAGCTCACCCCCGGGACAGGGGGCGAGTTCCACTGAAGCTTTCTTT. The chain joins TRBV18 to TRBJ1-1; 12 bases line up with TRBD1. Trimming took 3 bases from V and 4 from J; bases not matched to a gene: 9. This CDR3 spans 17 amino acids. Per germline, CDR1 KGHSH and CDR2 LQKENI.

This clone has just a few counts. The rearrangement links TRBV7-2 to TRBJ1-5; D gene ambiguous. The CDR3 extends over 13 amino acids. Germline CDR1 and CDR2: SGHTA and FQGNSA. Trimming left V 1 base short and J 4 bases short, with 5 bases between. CDR3 amino acids: CASSLERNQPQHF. In DNA, the CDR3 is TGTGCCAGCAGCTTAGAGCGGAATCAGCCCCAGCATTTT. Using reference TRBV7-2 and TRBJ1-5 for the parts outside the CDR3, the full variable domain is GAGVSQSPSNKVTEKGKDVELRCDPISGHTALYWYRQSLGQGLEFLIYFQGNSAPDKSGLPSDRFSAERTGGSVSTLTIQRTQQEDSAVYLCASSLERNQPQHFGDGTRLSIL.

The V gene is TRBV29-1, the J gene TRBJ2-5; 9 nucleotides align to TRBD1. This CDR3 comprises 13 residues. After removal of 4 bases from V and 4 bases from J, the junction contained 4 bases not matched to a gene. Looked up from germline, CDR1 is SQVTM and CDR2 is ANQGSEA. CDR3: CSVGQGVRETQYF. CDR3 sequence (DNA): TGCAGCGTTGGACAGGGGGTTAGAGAGACCCAGTACTTC.

The chain combines TRBV18 with TRBJ1-4; D remains ambiguous. Trimming shortened V by 3 bases and J by 6 bases, and 14 bases separated the two germline ends. CDR1 is KGHSH and CDR2 is LQKENI in the germline V gene. This CDR3 spans 15 amino acids. CDR3 nucleotide sequence: TGTGCCAGCTCACCCCGGGCGGGGTCGGATGAAAAACTGTTTTTT. Residues: CASSPRAGSDEKLFF.

The chain links TRBV7-3 to TRBJ2-4; TRBD2 agrees at 8 bases. This CDR3 is built from 14 residues. V was pared by 5 bases and J by 5 bases, with 5 bases of the junction left unmatched. Germline CDR1 and CDR2: SGHTA and FQGTGA. CDR3 region: CASSAAGGQNIQYF. The CDR3 nucleotides are TGTGCCAGCAGCGCGGCGGGGGGACAAAACATTCAGTACTTC.

V is TRBV7-3 and J is TRBJ1-6; no reliable D call. This CDR3 is 15 amino acids long. Trimming shortened V by 2 bases and J by 6 bases, and 11 bases separated the two germline ends. Germline values: CDR1 SGHTA, CDR2 FQGTGA. As DNA, the CDR3 is TGTGCCAGCAGCTTATCCCCACAGCCTAATTCACCCCTCCACTTT. It specifies CASSLSPQPNSPLHF.

This sequence joins TRBV21-1 and TRBJ2-7; the D call in the table, TRBD2, was not verified against the DNA. TRBV21-1 is a known pseudogene. CDR3 size: 11 residues. This chain's CDR3 is CASSHRCEQYF. The DNA for the CDR3 is TGTGCCAGCAGCCACCGGTGCGAGCAGTACTTC.

This chain links TRBV7-9 with TRBJ2-1; 7 bases are shared with TRBD2. The CDR3 contains 14 residues. Germline CDR1 reads SEHNR; CDR2 reads FQNEAQ (reference sequence). Germline trimming cut 5 bases from V and 4 bases from J; bases unmatched to any gene: 5. CDR3 coding DNA: TGTGCCAGCAGCGGGGGGGTTTCGTACAATGAGCAGTTCTTC. It encodes CASSGGVSYNEQFF.

The sample holds one count of this clone. This chain uses TRBV7-9 with TRBJ2-5; D remains ambiguous. The germline gives CDR1 SEHNR, CDR2 FQNEAQ (reference sequence). CDR3 length: 16 amino acids. The ends were cut back, 2 bases at V and 3 bases at J, with 16 bases in the middle. Written as DNA, the CDR3 is TGTGCCAGCAGCTTATTGCTTCTACGGCGGAAAGAGACCCAGTACTTC. Translation gives CASSLLLLRRKETQYF.

The genes are TRBV5-1 and TRBJ1-1; D ambiguous. V lost 0 bases and J 5 bases, leaving 17 bases between the germline ends. There are 16 residues in the CDR3. Germline V gene sequence: CDR1 SGHRS, CDR2 YFSETQ. The DNA of the CDR3 is TGCGCCAGCAGCTTGGTGTCTCTCACGCGGAGGACTGAAGCTTTCTTT. This gives the protein CASSLVSLTRRTEAFF. The variable domain in full, completed from reference TRBV5-1 and TRBJ1-1, reads KAGVTQTPRYLIKTRGQQVTLSCSPISGHRSVSWYQQTPGQGLQFLFEYFSETQRNKGNFPGRFSGRQFSNSRSEMNVSTLELGDSALYLCASSLVSLTRRTEAFFGQGTRLTVV.

The gene calls are TRBV28 and TRBJ1-6, with TRBD1 matching over 10 bases. The V segment lost 5 bases and the J segment 10 bases; nucleotides outside the gene matches: 5. Germline CDR1 and CDR2: MDHEN and SYDVKM. The CDR3 runs to 14 residues. The CDR3 here is CASSTGQGGSPLHF. CDR3 DNA: TGTGCCAGCAGTACCGGACAGGGGGGATCACCCCTCCACTTT.